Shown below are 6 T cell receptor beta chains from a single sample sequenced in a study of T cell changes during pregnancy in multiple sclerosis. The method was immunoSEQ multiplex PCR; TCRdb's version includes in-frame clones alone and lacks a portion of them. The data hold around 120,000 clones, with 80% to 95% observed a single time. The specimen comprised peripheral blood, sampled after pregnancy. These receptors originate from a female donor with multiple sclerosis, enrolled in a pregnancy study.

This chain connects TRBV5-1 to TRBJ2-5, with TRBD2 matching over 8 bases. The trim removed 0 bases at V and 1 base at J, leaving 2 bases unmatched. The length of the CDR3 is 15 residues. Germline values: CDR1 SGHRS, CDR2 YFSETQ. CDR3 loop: CASSLGGGPQETQYF. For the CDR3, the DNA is TGCGCCAGCAGCTTGGGCGGGGGGCCCCAAGAGACCCAGTACTTC.

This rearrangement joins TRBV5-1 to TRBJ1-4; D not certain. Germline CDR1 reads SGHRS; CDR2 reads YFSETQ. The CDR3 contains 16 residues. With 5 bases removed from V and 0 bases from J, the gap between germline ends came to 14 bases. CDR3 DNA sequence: TGCGCCAGCAGGCCCGACTCCGTTGCAACTAATGAAAAACTGTTTTTT. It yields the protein CASRPDSVATNEKLFF.

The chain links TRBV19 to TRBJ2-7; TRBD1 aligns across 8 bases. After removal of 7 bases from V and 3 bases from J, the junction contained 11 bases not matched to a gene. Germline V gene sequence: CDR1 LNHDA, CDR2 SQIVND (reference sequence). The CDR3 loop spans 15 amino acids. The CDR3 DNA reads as TGTGCCAGTACCGCCGGGACAGGTACTTTCTACGAGCAGTACTTC. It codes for CASTAGTGTFYEQYF.

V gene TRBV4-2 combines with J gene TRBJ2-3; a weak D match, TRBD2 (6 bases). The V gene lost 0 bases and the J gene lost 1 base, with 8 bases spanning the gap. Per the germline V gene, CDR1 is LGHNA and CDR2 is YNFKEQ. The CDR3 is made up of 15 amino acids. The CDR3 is CASSQDGLRTDTQYF. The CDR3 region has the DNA TGTGCCAGCAGCCAAGATGGACTACGCACAGATACGCAGTATTTT.

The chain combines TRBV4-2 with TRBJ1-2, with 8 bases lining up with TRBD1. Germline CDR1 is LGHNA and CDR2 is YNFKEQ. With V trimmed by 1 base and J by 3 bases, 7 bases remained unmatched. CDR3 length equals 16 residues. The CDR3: CASSQAGQGDHYGYTF. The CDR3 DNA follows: TGTGCCAGCAGCCAAGCTGGACAGGGTGATCACTATGGCTACACCTTC.

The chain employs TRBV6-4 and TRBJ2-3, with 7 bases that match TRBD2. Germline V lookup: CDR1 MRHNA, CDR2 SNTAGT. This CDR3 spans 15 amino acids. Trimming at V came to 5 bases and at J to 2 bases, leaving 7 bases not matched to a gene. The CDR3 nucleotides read TGTGCCAGCAGTCTAAGCGGGGCTCCCACAGATACGCAGTATTTT. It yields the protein CASSLSGAPTDTQYF.